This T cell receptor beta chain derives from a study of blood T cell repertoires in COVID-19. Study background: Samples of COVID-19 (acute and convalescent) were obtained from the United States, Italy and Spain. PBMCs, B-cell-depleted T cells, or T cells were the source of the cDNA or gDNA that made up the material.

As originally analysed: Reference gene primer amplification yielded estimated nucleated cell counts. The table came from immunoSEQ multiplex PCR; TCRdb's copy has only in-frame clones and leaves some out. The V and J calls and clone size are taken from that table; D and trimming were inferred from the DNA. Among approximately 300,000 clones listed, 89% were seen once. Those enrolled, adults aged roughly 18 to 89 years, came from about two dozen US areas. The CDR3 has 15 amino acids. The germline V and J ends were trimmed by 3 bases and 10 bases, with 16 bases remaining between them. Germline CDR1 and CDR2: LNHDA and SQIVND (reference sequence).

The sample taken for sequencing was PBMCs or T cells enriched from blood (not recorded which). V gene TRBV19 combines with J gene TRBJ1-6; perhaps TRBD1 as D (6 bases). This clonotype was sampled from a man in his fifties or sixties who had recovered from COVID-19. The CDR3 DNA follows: TGTGCCAGTAGTATCAAGGGGACATTAGGATCACCCCTCCACTTT. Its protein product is CASSIKGTLGSPLHF.